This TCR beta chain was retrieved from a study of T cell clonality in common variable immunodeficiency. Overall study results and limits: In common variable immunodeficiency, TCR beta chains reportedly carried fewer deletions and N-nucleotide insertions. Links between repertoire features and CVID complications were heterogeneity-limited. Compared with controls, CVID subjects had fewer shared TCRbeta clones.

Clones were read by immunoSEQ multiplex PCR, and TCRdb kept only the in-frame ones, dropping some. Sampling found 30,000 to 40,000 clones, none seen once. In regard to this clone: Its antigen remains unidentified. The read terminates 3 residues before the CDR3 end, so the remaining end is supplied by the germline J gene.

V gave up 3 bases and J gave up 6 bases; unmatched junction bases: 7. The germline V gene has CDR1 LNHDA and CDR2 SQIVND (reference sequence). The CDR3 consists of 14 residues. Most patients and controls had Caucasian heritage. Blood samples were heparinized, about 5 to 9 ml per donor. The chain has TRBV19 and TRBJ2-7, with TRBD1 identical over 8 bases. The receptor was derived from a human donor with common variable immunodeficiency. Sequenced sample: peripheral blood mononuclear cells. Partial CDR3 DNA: TGTGCCAGTAGTATTAGGACAGGGACAGGCGAG. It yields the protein CASSIRTGTGE. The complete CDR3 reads CASSIRTGTGEQYF. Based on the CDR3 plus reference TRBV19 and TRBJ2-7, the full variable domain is DGGITQSPKYLFRKEGQNVTLSCEQNLNHDAMYWYRQDPGQGLRLIYYSQIVNDFQKGDIAEGYSVSREKKESFPLTVTSAQKNPTAFYLCASSIRTGTGEQYFGPGTRLTVT.